This passage covers 20 T cell receptor beta chains from one sample sequenced in a study of blood T cell repertoires in COVID-19. TCRdb's copy holds only in-frame clones and misses some; the assay was immunoSEQ multiplex PCR. The table records nearly 45,000 clones, over 75% of them present only once. Sequencing used peripheral blood. All receptors derive from a human donor in a cohort sampled during active COVID-19.

CDR3 in amino acids: CASSLAGAGGGETQYF. CDR3 DNA: TGTGCCAGCAGCTTAGCAGGGGCGGGAGGAGGGGAGACCCAGTACTTC. The chain joins TRBV7-2 to TRBJ2-5, with 8 bases that match TRBD2. Trimming at V came to 0 bases and at J to 5 bases, leaving 8 bases not matched to a gene. In germline, CDR1 is SGHTA, CDR2 FQGNSA. The CDR3 has 16 amino acids.

The gene calls are TRBV6-5 and TRBJ2-7, with 8 positions matching TRBD1. J gave up 6 bases and V 8 bases, and 15 bases lay outside the gene matches. The CDR3 has 15 amino acids. Germline-derived CDR1 and CDR2 are MNHEY and SVGAGI. The CDR3 sequence: CASATYRDRFSEQYF. The CDR3, as DNA: TGTGCCAGCGCAACCTACCGGGACAGGTTCAGCGAGCAGTACTTC.

The chain combines TRBV5-1 with TRBJ1-1; D might be TRBD1 (6 bases). The CDR3 spans 15 residues. The germline V gene encodes CDR1 SGHRS and CDR2 YFSETQ. Trimming took 0 bases from V and 1 from J, leaving 10 bases between them. This chain's CDR3 is CASSLVVQGNTEAFF. In nucleotides, the CDR3 is TGCGCCAGCAGCTTGGTCGTACAGGGGAACACTGAAGCTTTCTTT.

This chain links TRBV7-8 with TRBJ1-1, with TRBD1 matching 9 bases. Germline loops: CDR1 SGHVS, CDR2 FQNEAQ. The CDR3 has 18 amino acids. Trimming cost V 0 bases and J 1 base; bases outside gene matches: 9. CDR3 in amino acids: CASSLAEGQGIRNTEAFF. For the CDR3, the DNA is TGTGCCAGCAGCTTAGCGGAGGGACAGGGCATACGGAACACTGAAGCTTTCTTT.

V usage is TRBV7-2 and J usage is TRBJ2-5; tentative D call: TRBD2 (5 bases). This CDR3 comprises 15 residues. Germline CDR1 SGHTA, CDR2 FQGNSA. V was trimmed by 1 base and J by 5 bases, leaving 14 bases between them. The CDR3 bases are TGTGCCAGCAGCTTAGTGCTAGCCCAAGGGGAGACCCAGTACTTC. This sequence encodes CASSLVLAQGETQYF.

This chain uses TRBV29-1 with TRBJ1-1; 9 bases line up with TRBD1. Germline-derived CDR1 and CDR2 are SQVTM and ANQGSEA. This CDR3 comprises 13 residues. With 7 bases clipped from V and 3 bases from J, the junction kept 6 bases outside the gene matches. In DNA form, the CDR3 reads TGCAGCGCCCAGGACAGGGGTCACACTGAAGCTTTCTTT. Translating it yields CSAQDRGHTEAFF.

The chain is built from TRBV7-3 and TRBJ2-3; tentative D call: TRBD2 (5 bases). This CDR3 has 13 residues. The ends were cut back, 4 bases at V and 14 bases at J, with 19 bases in the middle. Per the germline V gene, CDR1 is SGHTA and CDR2 is FQGTGA. As DNA, the CDR3 is TGTGCCAGCAGCTCCCCCGGGAACACCGTTCGGTATTTT. This gives the protein CASSSPGNTVRYF.

This clone was observed a handful of times. The chain combines TRBV3-1 (or the pseudogene TRBV3-2) with TRBJ2-2; 10 bases fit TRBD2. V gave up 2 bases and J gave up 0 bases; unmatched junction bases: 3. From germline, CDR1 is LGHDT and CDR2 YNNKEL (reference sequence). The CDR3 covers 17 residues. Here the CDR3 reads CASSQRTSGANTGELFF. DNA for the CDR3: TGTGCCAGCAGCCAAAGAACTAGCGGGGCGAACACCGGGGAGCTGTTTTTT.

The gene calls are TRBV5-6 and TRBJ1-1; maybe TRBD1 (6 bases). This CDR3 is built from 16 residues. The germline CDR1 and CDR2 sequences are SGHDT and YYEEEE. Trimming left V 4 bases short and J 0 bases short, with 16 bases between. The CDR3 DNA reads as TGTGCCAGCAGCCAAGAAAGTGGGGGCGTGAACACTGAAGCTTTCTTT. It is translated as CASSQESGGVNTEAFF.

The gene calls are TRBV5-4 and TRBJ2-7; D may be TRBD2 (6 bases). This CDR3 spans 14 amino acids. Between the trimmed V and J ends, which lost 4 bases and 6 bases, there was a span of 17 bases. Germline CDR1 is SGHNT and CDR2 is YYREEE (reference sequence). The CDR3 bases are TGTGCCAGCAGCCGTACCGGGACTCGCCCCGAGCAGTACTTC. Amino acids: CASSRTGTRPEQYF.

This clone was seen once. The chain is built from TRBV27 and TRBJ2-3; TRBD2 agrees at 10 bases. Germline loops: CDR1 MNHEY, CDR2 SMNVEV (reference sequence). With 4 bases clipped from V and 3 bases from J, the junction kept 10 bases outside the gene matches. The CDR3 extends over 17 amino acids. The CDR3 is CASSSAGGLRATDTQYF. DNA of the CDR3: TGTGCCAGCAGTTCAGCGGGAGGGCTTCGCGCTACAGATACGCAGTATTTT.

V usage is TRBV6-5 and J usage is TRBJ2-7, with D perhaps TRBD1 (5 bases). The CDR3 sequence is 13 residues long. CDR1 is MNHEY, CDR2 SVGAGI, per germline. The germline V and J ends were trimmed by 0 bases and 11 bases, with 14 bases remaining between them. The CDR3 bases are TGTGCCAGCAGTTACTCACTAACCCAGGGAAAGTACTTC. Its protein product is CASSYSLTQGKYF.

This chain's CDR3 is CASNSKLPGVLSGNTIYF. CDR3 bases: TGTGCCAGCAACTCTAAACTCCCGGGGGTCCTCTCTGGAAACACCATATATTTT. This chain uses TRBV28 with TRBJ1-3, with a possible D match to TRBD1 (5 bases). Germline V lookup: CDR1 MDHEN, CDR2 SYDVKM. Trimming shortened V by 7 bases and J by 0 bases, and 22 bases separated the two germline ends. The CDR3 is made up of 18 amino acids.

The V call is TRBV10-2, the J call TRBJ2-2; 7 positions match TRBD2. V dropped 5 bases and J dropped 5; count of bases not matched to a gene: 8. The CDR3 is 15 residues long. Germline V gives CDR1 WSHSY, CDR2 SAAADI. CDR3 protein: CASSRPGRETGELFF. The CDR3 DNA sequence: TGCGCCAGCAGTCGGCCAGGGAGGGAAACCGGGGAGCTGTTTTTT.

This clone was counted once. This rearrangement joins TRBV6-5 to TRBJ2-3, with D maybe TRBD2 (5 bases). The CDR3 spans 14 residues. V lost 3 bases and J lost 0, with 7 bases in between. Germline lookup yields CDR1 MNHEY and CDR2 SVGAGI. This CDR3 reads CASSYGGSTDTQYF. The CDR3 DNA is TGTGCCAGCAGTTATGGCGGGAGCACAGATACGCAGTATTTT.

CDR3 bases: TGTGCCAGCAGCCCGGGACTAAGGTTGGCCGGGGAGCTGTTTTTT. Translated: CASSPGLRLAGELFF. V usage is TRBV7-2 and J usage is TRBJ2-2, with 7 positions matching TRBD2. The trim removed 5 bases at V and 6 bases at J, leaving 9 bases unmatched. Germline V CDR1 and CDR2: SGHTA, FQGNSA. The CDR3 is made up of 15 amino acids. Complete variable domain (other parts from reference TRBV7-2 and TRBJ2-2): GAGVSQSPSNKVTEKGKDVELRCDPISGHTALYWYRQSLGQGLEFLIYFQGNSAPDKSGLPSDRFSAERTGGSVSTLTIQRTQQEDSAVYLCASSPGLRLAGELFFGEGSRLTVL.

The chain uses TRBV9 and TRBJ2-2; TRBD1 agrees at 8 bases. The germline V gene encodes CDR1 SGDLS and CDR2 YYNGEE. CDR3 length: 16 residues. With V trimmed by 2 bases and J by 4 bases, 7 bases remained unmatched. CDR3 residues: CASSVSGTGFTGELFF. For the CDR3, the DNA is TGTGCCAGCAGCGTTTCCGGGACAGGCTTCACCGGGGAGCTGTTTTTT. Together with reference TRBV9 and TRBJ2-2, the CDR3 gives the full variable domain: DSGVTQTPKHLITATGQRVTLRCSPRSGDLSVYWYQQSLDQGLQFLIQYYNGEERAKGNILERFSAQQFPDLHSELNLSSLELGDSALYFCASSVSGTGFTGELFFGEGSRLTVL.

The chain employs TRBV6-5 and TRBJ2-7; D gene uncertain. The CDR3 has 12 residues. Germline assignment: CDR1 MNHEY and CDR2 SVGAGI. V lost 4 bases and J lost 7, with 11 bases in between. In nucleotides, the CDR3 is TGTGCCAGCAGTTTTTTGGAGTCGGAGCAGTACTTC. Its protein product is CASSFLESEQYF.

The chain is built from TRBV3-1 (or the pseudogene TRBV3-2) and TRBJ2-1; the D gene is possibly TRBD2 (6 bases). V dropped 1 base and J dropped 14 bases, with 18 bases sitting between them. Germline V CDR1 and CDR2: LGHDT, YNNKEL (reference sequence). The CDR3 runs to 14 residues. CDR3 coding DNA: TGTGCCAGCAGCCAAGTCGGAGGGTCATCGAGCAAGTTCTTC. Residues: CASSQVGGSSSKFF.

This clone was picked up a small number of times. This sequence joins TRBV11-1 and TRBJ2-7; unclear D gene. Trimming stripped 3 bases from V and 1 base from J, with 16 bases between. The CDR3 has 16 residues. The V gene's germline CDR1 is SGHAT and CDR2 FQDESV (reference sequence). CDR3 loop: CASSFPTSVGSYEQYF. The DNA for the CDR3 is TGTGCCAGCAGCTTTCCTACTTCCGTCGGGTCCTACGAGCAGTACTTC.